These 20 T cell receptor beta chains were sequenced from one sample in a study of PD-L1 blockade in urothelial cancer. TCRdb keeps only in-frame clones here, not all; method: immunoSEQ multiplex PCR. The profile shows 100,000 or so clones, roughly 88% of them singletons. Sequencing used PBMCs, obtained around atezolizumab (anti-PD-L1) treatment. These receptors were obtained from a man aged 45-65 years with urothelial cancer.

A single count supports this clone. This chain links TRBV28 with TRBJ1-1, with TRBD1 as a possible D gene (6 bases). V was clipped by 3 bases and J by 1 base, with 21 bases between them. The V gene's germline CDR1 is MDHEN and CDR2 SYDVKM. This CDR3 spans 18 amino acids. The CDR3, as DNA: TGTGCCAGCAGTTTCCTTGGGAGTTGGGACAATGGGAACACTGAAGCTTTCTTT. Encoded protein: CASSFLGSWDNGNTEAFF.

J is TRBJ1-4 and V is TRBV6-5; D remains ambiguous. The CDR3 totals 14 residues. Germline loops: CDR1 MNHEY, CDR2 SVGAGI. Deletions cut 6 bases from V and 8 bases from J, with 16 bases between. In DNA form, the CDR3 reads TGTGCCAGCAGCTCCGCACTAGTTTGGGAAAAACTGTTTTTT. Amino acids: CASSSALVWEKLFF.

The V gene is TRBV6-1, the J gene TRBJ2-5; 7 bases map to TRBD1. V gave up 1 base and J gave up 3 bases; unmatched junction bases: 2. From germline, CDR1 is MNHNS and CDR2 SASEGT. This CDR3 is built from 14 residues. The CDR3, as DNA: TGTGCCAGCAGTGAAGGGGGACAGAAAGAGACCCAGTACTTC. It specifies CASSEGGQKETQYF.

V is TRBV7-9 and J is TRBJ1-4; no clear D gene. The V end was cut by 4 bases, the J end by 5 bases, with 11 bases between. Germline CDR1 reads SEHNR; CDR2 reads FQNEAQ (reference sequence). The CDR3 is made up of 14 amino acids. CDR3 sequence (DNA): TGTGCCAGCAGCTCGACTGCTCACAATGAAAAACTGTTTTTT. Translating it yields CASSSTAHNEKLFF. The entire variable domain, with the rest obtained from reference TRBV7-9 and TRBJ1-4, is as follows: DTGVSQNPRHKITKRGQNVTFRCDPISEHNRLYWYRQTLGQGPEFLTYFQNEAQLEKSRLLSDRFSAERPKGSFSTLEIQRTEQGDSAMYLCASSSTAHNEKLFFGSGTQLSVL.

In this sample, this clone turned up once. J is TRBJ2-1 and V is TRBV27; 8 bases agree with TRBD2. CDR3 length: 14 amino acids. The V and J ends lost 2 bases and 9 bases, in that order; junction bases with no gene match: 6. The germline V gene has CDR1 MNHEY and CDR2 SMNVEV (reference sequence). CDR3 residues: CASSLAGGDGEQFF. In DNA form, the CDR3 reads TGTGCCAGCAGTTTAGCGGGAGGAGACGGTGAGCAGTTCTTC.

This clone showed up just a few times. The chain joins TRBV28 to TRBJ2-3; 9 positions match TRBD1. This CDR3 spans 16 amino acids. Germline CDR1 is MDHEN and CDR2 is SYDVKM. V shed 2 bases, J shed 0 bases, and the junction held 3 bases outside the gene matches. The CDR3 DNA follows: TGTGCCAGCAGTTTACAGGGACAGGGAAGCACAGATACGCAGTATTTT. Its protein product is CASSLQGQGSTDTQYF.

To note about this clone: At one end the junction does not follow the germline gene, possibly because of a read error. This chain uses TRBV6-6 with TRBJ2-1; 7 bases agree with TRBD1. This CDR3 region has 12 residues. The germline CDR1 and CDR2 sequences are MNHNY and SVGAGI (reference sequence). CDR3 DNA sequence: TGTGCCAGCAGTGGACCGGGACAGAGGCCCCTCTTC. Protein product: CASSGPGQRPLF.

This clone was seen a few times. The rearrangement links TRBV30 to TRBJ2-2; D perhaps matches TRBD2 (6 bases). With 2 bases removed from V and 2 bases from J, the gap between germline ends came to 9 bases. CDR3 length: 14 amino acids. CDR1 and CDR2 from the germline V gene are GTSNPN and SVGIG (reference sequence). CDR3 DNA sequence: TGTGCCTGGAGTCTCGGACTAAACACCGGGGAGCTGTTTTTT. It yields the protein CAWSLGLNTGELFF.

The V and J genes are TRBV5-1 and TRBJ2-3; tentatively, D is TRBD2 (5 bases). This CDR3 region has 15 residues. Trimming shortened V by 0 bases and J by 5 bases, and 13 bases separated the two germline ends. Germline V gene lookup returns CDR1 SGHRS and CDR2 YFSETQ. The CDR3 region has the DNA TGCGCCAGCAGCTTGGACTTACGAGGAGGAGATACGCAGTATTTT. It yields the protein CASSLDLRGGDTQYF.

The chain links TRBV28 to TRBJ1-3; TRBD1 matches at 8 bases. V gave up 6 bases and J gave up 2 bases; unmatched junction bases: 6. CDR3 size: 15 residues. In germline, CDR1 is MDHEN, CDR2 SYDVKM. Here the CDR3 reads CASSPQGGTGNTIYF. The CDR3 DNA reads TGTGCCAGCAGCCCACAGGGGGGGACTGGAAACACCATATATTTT.

The CDR3 region has the DNA TGTGCCTGGAGTGTAGGGGGCCGGCCCCAGCATTTT. Its translation is CAWSVGGRPQHF. The rearrangement joins TRBV30 to TRBJ1-5; the match to TRBD1 covers 7 bases. From germline, CDR1 is GTSNPN and CDR2 SVGIG (reference sequence). Germline trimming cut 0 bases from V and 9 bases from J; bases unmatched to any gene: 2. The CDR3 has 12 residues.

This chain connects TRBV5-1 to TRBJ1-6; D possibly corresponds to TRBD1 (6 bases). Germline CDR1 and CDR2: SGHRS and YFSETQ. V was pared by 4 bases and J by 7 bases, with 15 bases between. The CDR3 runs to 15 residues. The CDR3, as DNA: TGCGCCAGCAGCCCTACTACAGGGAAGAATTCACCCCTCCACTTT. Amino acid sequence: CASSPTTGKNSPLHF.

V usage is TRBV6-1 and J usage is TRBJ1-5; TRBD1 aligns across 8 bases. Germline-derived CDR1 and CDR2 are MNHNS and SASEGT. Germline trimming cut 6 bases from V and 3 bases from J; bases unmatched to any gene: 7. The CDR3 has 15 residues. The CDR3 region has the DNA TGTGCCAGCAGGCTGGACAGGGCGGACAATCAGCCCCAGCATTTT. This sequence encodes CASRLDRADNQPQHF.

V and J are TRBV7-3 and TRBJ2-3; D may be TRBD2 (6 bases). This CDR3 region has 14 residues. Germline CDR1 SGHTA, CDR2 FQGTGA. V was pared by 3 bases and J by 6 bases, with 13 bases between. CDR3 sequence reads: CASSFRDSRDTQYF. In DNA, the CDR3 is TGTGCCAGCAGCTTCCGGGACTCCCGGGATACGCAGTATTTT.

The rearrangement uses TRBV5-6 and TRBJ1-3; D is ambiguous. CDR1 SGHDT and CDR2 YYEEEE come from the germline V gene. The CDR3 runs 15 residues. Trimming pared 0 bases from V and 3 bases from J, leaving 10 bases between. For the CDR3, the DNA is TGTGCCAGCAGCTTGGTACCGAGAAGTGGAAACACCATATATTTT. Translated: CASSLVPRSGNTIYF.

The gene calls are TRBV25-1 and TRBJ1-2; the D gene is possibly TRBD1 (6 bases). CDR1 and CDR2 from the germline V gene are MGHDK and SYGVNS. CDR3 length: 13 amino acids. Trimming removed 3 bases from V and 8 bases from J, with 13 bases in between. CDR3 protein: CASSDDTGLGYTF. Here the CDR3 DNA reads TGTGCCAGCAGTGACGACACAGGGCTCGGCTACACCTTC.

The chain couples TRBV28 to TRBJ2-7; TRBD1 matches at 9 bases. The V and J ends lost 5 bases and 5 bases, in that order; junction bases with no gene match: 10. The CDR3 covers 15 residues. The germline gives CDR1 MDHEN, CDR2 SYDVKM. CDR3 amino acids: CASSRPGQGLDEQYF. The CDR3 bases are TGTGCCAGCAGTCGCCCGGGACAGGGTCTAGACGAGCAGTACTTC.

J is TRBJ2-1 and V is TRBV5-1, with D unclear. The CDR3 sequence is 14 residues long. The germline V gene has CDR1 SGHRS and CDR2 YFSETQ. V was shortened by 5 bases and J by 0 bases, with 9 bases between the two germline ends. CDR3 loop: CASSRVSSYNEQFF. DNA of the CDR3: TGCGCCAGCAGTCGGGTGAGCTCCTACAATGAGCAGTTCTTC.

The CDR3 DNA is TGTGCCAGCTCACTGGACAGGGAAGGGACCCAGTACTTC. This gives the protein CASSLDREGTQYF. The chain couples TRBV18 to TRBJ2-5; TRBD1 matches at 8 bases. Germline V gene sequence: CDR1 KGHSH, CDR2 LQKENI. CDR3 length: 13 residues. V was clipped by 4 bases and J by 7 bases; unmatched bases: 5.

The CDR3 here is CASSLTGQWGYTF. CDR3 sequence (DNA): TGCGCCAGCAGCTTAACGGGACAATGGGGCTACACCTTC. The chain uses TRBV5-1 and TRBJ1-2; D perhaps matches TRBD1 (6 bases). The V and J ends lost 2 bases and 8 bases respectively, with 13 bases between them. Germline V gene lookup returns CDR1 SGHRS and CDR2 YFSETQ. The CDR3 has 13 residues.